This is a list of T cell receptor beta chains from one sample in a study of T-cell reconstitution after alpha-beta-depleted transplantation in children. TCRdb ran MiXCR on the PCR reads and lists one entry per CDR3 protein. The sample includes 200,000 or so distinct CDR3 sequences, roughly 7.1% of them seen just once. The sample was PBMCs, taken before TCRalphabeta/CD19-depleted stem cell transplant. The receptors derive from a boy younger than 10 with acute lymphoblastic leukemia, due to receive a stem cell transplant. Both conserved end residues are part of each CDR3. Each record gives: D gene, clone size, V gene, J gene, CDR3 DNA, CDR3 protein. A D gene is named only where the DNA matches it firmly. The listing skips clone size in some rows; elsewhere it reads once, few, many or a size class.

>TRBD1|many|TRBV3-1|TRBJ1-5
TGTGCCAGCAGCCATAGCGACAGGGTCGGCCAGCCCCAGCATTTT
CASSHSDRVGQPQHF
>TRBD2|few|TRBV10-3|TRBJ2-1
TGTGCCATCAGTGGCGGGGGTTCCTACAATGAGCAGTTCTTC
CAISGGGSYNEQFF
>TRBD2|.|TRBV20-1|TRBJ2-1
TGCAGTGCTAGGCGTGCGCCGCCTAGCGGGAGGGCCGGCGATATTTTAAGCTCCTACAATGAGCAGTTCTTC
CSARRAPPSGRAGDILSSYNEQFF
>TRBD2|many|TRBV5-1|TRBJ2-2
TGCGCCAGCAGGTCGGGGGGAAAGAACACCGGGGAGCTGTTTTTT
CASRSGGKNTGELFF
>.|.|TRBV5-8|TRBJ2-7
TGTGCCAGCAGCTCTCAAAGGAGATACGAGCAGTACTTC
CASSSQRRYEQYF
>TRBD1|many|TRBV5-6|TRBJ2-1
TGTGCCACCAGACAGGGTGGGAACAATGAGCAGTTCTTC
CATRQGGNNEQFF
>.|.|TRBV18|TRBJ2-2
TGTGCCAGCTCACTATGGGACCCCGAGAACACCGGGGAGCTGTTTTTT
CASSLWDPENTGELFF
>TRBD2|many|TRBV11-2|TRBJ2-5
TGTGCCAGCAGCTTAGATCTAACTAGCGGACCACAAGAGACCCAGTACTTC
CASSLDLTSGPQETQYF
>TRBD2|many|TRBV2|TRBJ2-1
TGTGCCAGCAGTGCCCACCCTAGCGGGAGGGCCGATGAGCAGTTCTTC
CASSAHPSGRADEQFF
>TRBD2|many|TRBV5-1|TRBJ2-1
TGCGCCAGCAGCTTGGTCGGTAAGCGGGAACTCTACAATGAGCAGTTCTTC
CASSLVGKRELYNEQFF
>TRBD2|.|TRBV7-2|TRBJ2-1
TGTGCCAGCAGCCCGACTAGCGGGGACCACAATGAGCAGTTCTTC
CASSPTSGDHNEQFF
>.|many|TRBV15|TRBJ2-7
TGTGCCACCAGCAGAGATTCGGCGGCCGAGCAGTACTTC
CATSRDSAAEQYF
>TRBD1|many|TRBV27|TRBJ1-6
TGTGCCAGCAGTTGGACAGGAGGGGTCCATTCACCCCTCCACTTT
CASSWTGGVHSPLHF
>TRBD2|many|TRBV6-2/TRBV6-3|TRBJ2-1
TGTGCCAGCAGTTACTCGACGCCTAGCGGGGCCAATGAGCAGTTCTTC
CASSYSTPSGANEQFF
>.|few|TRBV6-2/TRBV6-3|TRBJ1-5
TGTGCCAGCAGTTCGGCGGGCAATCAGCCCCAGCATTTT
CASSSAGNQPQHF
>.|many|TRBV21-1|TRBJ2-2
TGTGCCAGCAGCACGGAGGTCGGAAACACCGGGGAGCTGTTTTTT
CASSTEVGNTGELFF
>.|many|TRBV2|TRBJ2-1
TGTGCCAGCAGTGAGGGGCTTGAGCAGTTCTTC
CASSEGLEQFF
>TRBD1|many|TRBV24-1|TRBJ1-5
TGTGCCACCAGTGATCCCCGGGGAGGGGGCTTAGGGAATCAGCCCCAGCATTTT
CATSDPRGGGLGNQPQHF
>TRBD2|many|TRBV7-2|TRBJ2-7
TGTGCCAGCAGCTTTCAAAGCGGGAGGGGGTACGAGCAGTACTTC
CASSFQSGRGYEQYF
>.|many|TRBV21-1|TRBJ1-4
TGTGCCAGCAGCAAAGCGCTTTTGAGGGGTACTAATGAAAAACTGTTTTTT
CASSKALLRGTNEKLFF
>TRBD2|.|TRBV14|TRBJ2-3
TGTGCCAGCAGCCCACGGCTAGCGGGCATAACTAGCACAGATACGCAGTATTTT
CASSPRLAGITSTDTQYF
>.|few|TRBV7-2|TRBJ2-5
TGTGCCAGCAGCGTCGGGGGAGTAACAGGGGTGCGAAGGGGAGGGGAGACCCAGTACTTC
CASSVGGVTGVRRGGETQYF
>.|.|TRBV14|TRBJ1-5
TGTGCCAGCAGCGAATCCGGGGGGCGCGGCAATCAGCCCCAGCATTTT
CASSESGGRGNQPQHF
>.|many|TRBV25-1|TRBJ1-1
TGTGCCAGCAGTGAATATCCTAGCGGATTGAGGGGGAACACTGAAGCTTTCTTT
CASSEYPSGLRGNTEAFF
>.|many|TRBV20-1|TRBJ1-3
TGCAGTGCTAGCCCCCTAAGTTCTGGAAACACCATATATTTT
CSASPLSSGNTIYF
>TRBD2|many|TRBV20-1|TRBJ2-1
TGCAGTGCTAGAGATTGGACTAGCGGGCACAATGAGCAGTTCTTC
CSARDWTSGHNEQFF
>TRBD2|many|TRBV6-2/TRBV6-3|TRBJ2-7
TGTGCCAGCAGTTACGGACTAGCGGGGTCCAACGAGCAGTACTTC
CASSYGLAGSNEQYF
>TRBD1|few|TRBV18|TRBJ1-1
TGTGCCAGCTCACAGCCCACAGGGGGGTACACTGAAGCTTTCTTT
CASSQPTGGYTEAFF
>.|many|TRBV7-9|TRBJ1-5
TGTGCCAGCAGCTCCCGGGGGACGGGTCAGCCCCAGCATTTT
CASSSRGTGQPQHF
>TRBD2|many|TRBV10-3|TRBJ2-1
TGTGCCATCAGTGAGAGGCTAGCGGGGGGAGTCGATGAGCAGTTCTTC
CAISERLAGGVDEQFF
>.|few|TRBV7-3|TRBJ2-1
TGTGCCAGCAGCACCCGCAGGGATAATGAGCAGTTCTTC
CASSTRRDNEQFF
>.|few|TRBV7-9|TRBJ1-2
TGTGCCAGCAGTCACAGCCCCGGGGGAGATGGCTACACCTTC
CASSHSPGGDGYTF
>.|many|TRBV7-2|TRBJ2-1
TGTGCCAGCAGCCCAAGGGTAGGGGGGCGAAATGAGCAGTTCTTC
CASSPRVGGRNEQFF
>TRBD2|many|TRBV29-1|TRBJ2-7
TGCAGCGTTGAAGACGGCATAGCGGGGACCTCCTACGAGCAGTACTTC
CSVEDGIAGTSYEQYF
>.|.|TRBV3-1|TRBJ1-4
TGTGCCAGCAGCCAAGAACGAGCTTTCAGGGTGGAAAAACTGTTTTTT
CASSQERAFRVEKLFF
>.|.|TRBV7-9|TRBJ1-4
TGTGCCAGCAGCCTCCCTTCAGAAGGAATGATCGGACTGTTTTTT
CASSLPSEGMIGLFF
>.|many|TRBV20-1|TRBJ2-1
TGCAGTGCTAGACTCCCGAGCTCCTACAATGAGCAGTTCTTC
CSARLPSSYNEQFF
>.|many|TRBV29-1|TRBJ2-7
TGCAGCGTTGAACACGGGAGCGGGTACGAGCAGTACTTC
CSVEHGSGYEQYF
>TRBD2|.|TRBV20-1|TRBJ2-5
TGCAGTGCTAGAGATAAGGCGGGAGCGGCGGAGACCCAGTACTTC
CSARDKAGAAETQYF
>.|many|TRBV29-1|TRBJ2-7
TGCAGCGTTGTTGGCGGGCGGGCCGAGCAGTACTTC
CSVVGGRAEQYF
>.|many|TRBV29-1|TRBJ2-1
TGCAGCGTTGCTGGGGGCGAGTTTTACAATGAGCAGTTCTTC
CSVAGGEFYNEQFF
>TRBD2|many|TRBV11-2|TRBJ2-1
TGTGCCAGCAGCTCCCCGGGACTAGCTGTTCTCAATGAGCAGTTCTTC
CASSSPGLAVLNEQFF
>.|few|TRBV7-9|TRBJ1-4
TGTGCCAGCAGTGGAGGGGACGGAGGAGAAAAACTGTTTTTT
CASSGGDGGEKLFF
>.|many|TRBV28|TRBJ1-2
TGTGCCAGCAGTTCCTCAGCGGCCTTAGGGATTCCCTATGGCTACACCTTC
CASSSSAALGIPYGYTF
>.|many|TRBV5-5|TRBJ2-3
TGTGCCAGCAGCTTTTCTGGGGAGGCTACGCAGTATTTT
CASSFSGEATQYF
>.|.|TRBV28|TRBJ2-3
TGTGCCACTAAAGGTGAGGGCACAGATACGCAGTATTTT
CATKGEGTDTQYF
>TRBD2|few|TRBV20-1|TRBJ2-1
TGCTGTGCTACCCACGGGGGGAGGCCTGGCTCCTACAATGAGCAGTTCTTC
CCATHGGRPGSYNEQFF